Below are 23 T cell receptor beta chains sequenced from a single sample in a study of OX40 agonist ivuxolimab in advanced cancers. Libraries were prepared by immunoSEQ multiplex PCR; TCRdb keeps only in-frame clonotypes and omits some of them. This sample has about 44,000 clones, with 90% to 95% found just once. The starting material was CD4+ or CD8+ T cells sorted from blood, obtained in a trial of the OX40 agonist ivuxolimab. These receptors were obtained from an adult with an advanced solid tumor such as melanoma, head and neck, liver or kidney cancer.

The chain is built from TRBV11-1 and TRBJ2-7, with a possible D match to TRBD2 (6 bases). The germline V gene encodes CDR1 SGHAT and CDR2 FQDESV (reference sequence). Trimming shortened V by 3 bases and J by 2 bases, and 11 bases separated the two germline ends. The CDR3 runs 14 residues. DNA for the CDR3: TGTGCCAGCAGCTTCGGGCGGGGAACCTACGAGCAGTACTTC. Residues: CASSFGRGTYEQYF.

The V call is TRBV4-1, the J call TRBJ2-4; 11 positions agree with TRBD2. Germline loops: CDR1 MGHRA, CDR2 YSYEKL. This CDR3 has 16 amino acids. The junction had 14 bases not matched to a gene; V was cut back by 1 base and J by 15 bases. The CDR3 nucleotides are TGCGCCAGCAGCCAAGGAAAACTAGCGGGGGATCCAGGTCTGTACTTC. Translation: CASSQGKLAGDPGLYF.

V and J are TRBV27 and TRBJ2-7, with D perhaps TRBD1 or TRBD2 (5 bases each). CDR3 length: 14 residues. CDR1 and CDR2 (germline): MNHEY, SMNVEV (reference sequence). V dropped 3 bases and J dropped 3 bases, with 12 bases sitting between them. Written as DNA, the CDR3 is TGTGCCAGCAGTTTCCGGGACGAAAACTACGAGCAGTACTTC. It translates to CASSFRDENYEQYF.

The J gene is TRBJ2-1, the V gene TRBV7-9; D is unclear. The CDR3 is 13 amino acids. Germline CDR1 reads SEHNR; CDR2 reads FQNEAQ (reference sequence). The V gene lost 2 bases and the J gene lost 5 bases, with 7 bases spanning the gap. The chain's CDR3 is CASSLSHDNEQFF. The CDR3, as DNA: TGTGCCAGCAGCTTAAGTCATGACAATGAGCAGTTCTTC.

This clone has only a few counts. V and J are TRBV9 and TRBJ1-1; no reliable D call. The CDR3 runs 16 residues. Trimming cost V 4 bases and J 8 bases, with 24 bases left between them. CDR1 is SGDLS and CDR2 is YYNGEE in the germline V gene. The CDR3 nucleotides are TGTGCCAGCAGCTCCCTTGGGCACACGCTCTTTGAGGAAGCTTTCTTT. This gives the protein CASSSLGHTLFEEAFF. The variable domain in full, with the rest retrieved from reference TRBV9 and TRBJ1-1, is DSGVTQTPKHLITATGQRVTLRCSPRSGDLSVYWYQQSLDQGLQFLIQYYNGEERAKGNILERFSAQQFPDLHSELNLSSLELGDSALYFCASSSLGHTLFEEAFFGQGTRLTVV.

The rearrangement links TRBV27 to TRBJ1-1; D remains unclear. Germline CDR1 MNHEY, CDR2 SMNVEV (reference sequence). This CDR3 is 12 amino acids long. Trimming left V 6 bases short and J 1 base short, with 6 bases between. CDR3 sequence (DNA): TGTGCCAGCAGACGGGCGAACACTGAAGCTTTCTTT. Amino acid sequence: CASRRANTEAFF.

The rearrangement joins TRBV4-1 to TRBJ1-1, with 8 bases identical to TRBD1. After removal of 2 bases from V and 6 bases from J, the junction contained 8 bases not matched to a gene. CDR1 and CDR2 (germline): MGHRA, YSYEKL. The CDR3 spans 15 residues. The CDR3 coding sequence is TGCGCCAGCAGCCAAAGGACAGGGCTGGACTCTGAAGCTTTCTTT. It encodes CASSQRTGLDSEAFF.

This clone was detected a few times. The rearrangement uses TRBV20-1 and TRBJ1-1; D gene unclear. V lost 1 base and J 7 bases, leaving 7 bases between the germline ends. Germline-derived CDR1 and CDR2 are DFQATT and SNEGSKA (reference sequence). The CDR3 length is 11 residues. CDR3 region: CSARGRDEAFF. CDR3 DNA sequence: TGCAGTGCTAGAGGGCGGGATGAAGCTTTCTTT.

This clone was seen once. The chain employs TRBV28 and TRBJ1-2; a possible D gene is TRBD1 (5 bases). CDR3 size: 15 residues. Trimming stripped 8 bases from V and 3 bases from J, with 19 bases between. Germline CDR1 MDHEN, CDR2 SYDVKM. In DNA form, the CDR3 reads TGTGCCAGCCTTCAGACCGGGACCCGGGACTATGGCTACACCTTC. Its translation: CASLQTGTRDYGYTF.

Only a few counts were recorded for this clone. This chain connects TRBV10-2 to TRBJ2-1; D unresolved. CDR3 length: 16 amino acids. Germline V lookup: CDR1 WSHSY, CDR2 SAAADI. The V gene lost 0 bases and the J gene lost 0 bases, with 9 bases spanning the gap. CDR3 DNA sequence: TGCGCCAGCAGTGAGTCCAGCGTTATCTCCTACAATGAGCAGTTCTTC. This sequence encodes CASSESSVISYNEQFF.

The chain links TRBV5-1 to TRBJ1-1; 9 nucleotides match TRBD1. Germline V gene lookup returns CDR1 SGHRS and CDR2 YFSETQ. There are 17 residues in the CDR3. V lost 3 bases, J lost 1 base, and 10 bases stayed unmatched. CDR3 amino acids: CASSWGPGTGKNTEAFF. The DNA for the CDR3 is TGCGCCAGCAGCTGGGGTCCCGGGACAGGGAAGAACACTGAAGCTTTCTTT.

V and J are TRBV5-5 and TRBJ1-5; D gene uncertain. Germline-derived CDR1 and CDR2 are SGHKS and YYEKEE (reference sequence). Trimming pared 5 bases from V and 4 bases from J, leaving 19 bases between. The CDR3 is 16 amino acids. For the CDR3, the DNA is TGTGCCAGCAGGGTAGGAGCGGGGAACCAAAATCAGCCCCAGCATTTT. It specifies CASRVGAGNQNQPQHF.

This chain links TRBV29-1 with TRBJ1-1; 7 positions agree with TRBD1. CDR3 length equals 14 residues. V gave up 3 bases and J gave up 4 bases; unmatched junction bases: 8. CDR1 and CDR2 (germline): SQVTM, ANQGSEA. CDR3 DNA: TGCAGCGTTGAGGGGACAGATGGTGGCACTGAAGCTTTCTTT. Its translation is CSVEGTDGGTEAFF.

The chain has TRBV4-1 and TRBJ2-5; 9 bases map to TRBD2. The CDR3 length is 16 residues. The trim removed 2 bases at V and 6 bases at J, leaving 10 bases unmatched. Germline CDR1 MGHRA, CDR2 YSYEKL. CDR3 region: CASSQPVAGVSQTQYF. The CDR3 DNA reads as TGCGCCAGCAGCCAACCAGTAGCGGGAGTTTCTCAGACCCAGTACTTC.

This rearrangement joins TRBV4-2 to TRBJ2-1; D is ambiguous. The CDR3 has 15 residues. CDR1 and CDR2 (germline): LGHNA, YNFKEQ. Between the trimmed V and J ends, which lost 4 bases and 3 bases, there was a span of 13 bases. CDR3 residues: CASSLNPGLYNEQFF. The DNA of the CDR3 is TGTGCCAGCAGCCTCAATCCCGGGCTCTACAATGAGCAGTTCTTC.

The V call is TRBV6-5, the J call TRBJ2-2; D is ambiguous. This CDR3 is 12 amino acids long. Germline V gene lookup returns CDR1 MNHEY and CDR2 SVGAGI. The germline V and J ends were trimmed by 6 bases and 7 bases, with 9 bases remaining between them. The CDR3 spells CASRSAGGELFF. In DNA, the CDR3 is TGTGCCAGCAGATCGGCAGGCGGGGAGCTGTTTTTT.

The DNA of the CDR3 is TGTGCCAGTAGTATCAGCCCCGGAGGTGGAGAGACCCAGTACTTC. Protein sequence: CASSISPGGGETQYF. This rearrangement joins TRBV19 to TRBJ2-5, with TRBD2 as a possible D gene (5 bases). Trimming removed 3 bases from V and 4 bases from J, with 15 bases in between. The CDR3 consists of 15 residues. Germline V gene data show CDR1 as LNHDA and CDR2 as SQIVND (reference sequence).

CDR3 protein: CASSLASVVQETQYF. CDR3 in DNA: TGTGCCAGCAGCTTAGCGTCGGTAGTGCAAGAGACCCAGTACTTC. The chain is built from TRBV7-8 and TRBJ2-5; D not certain. Germline V gives CDR1 SGHVS, CDR2 FQNEAQ. The V and J ends lost 0 bases and 2 bases respectively, with 10 bases between them. This CDR3 is 15 amino acids long.

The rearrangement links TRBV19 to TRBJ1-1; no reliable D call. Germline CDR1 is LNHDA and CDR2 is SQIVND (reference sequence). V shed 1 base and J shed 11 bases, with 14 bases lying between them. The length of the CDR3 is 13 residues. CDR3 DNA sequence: TGTGCCAGTAGTATAGGCTCCGGACCCTGGGCTTTCTTT. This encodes CASSIGSGPWAFF.

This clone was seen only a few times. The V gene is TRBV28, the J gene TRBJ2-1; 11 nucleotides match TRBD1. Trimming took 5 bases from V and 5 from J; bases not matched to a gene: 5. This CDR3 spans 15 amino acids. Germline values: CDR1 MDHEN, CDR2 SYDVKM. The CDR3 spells CASSPDRGRNNEQFF. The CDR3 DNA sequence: TGTGCCAGCAGTCCGGACAGGGGGCGCAACAATGAGCAGTTCTTC.

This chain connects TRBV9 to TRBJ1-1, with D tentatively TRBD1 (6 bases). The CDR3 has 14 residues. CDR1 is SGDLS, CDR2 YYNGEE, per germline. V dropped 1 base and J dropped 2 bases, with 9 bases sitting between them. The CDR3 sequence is CASSVQGINTEAFF. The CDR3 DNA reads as TGTGCCAGCAGCGTACAGGGGATTAACACTGAAGCTTTCTTT.

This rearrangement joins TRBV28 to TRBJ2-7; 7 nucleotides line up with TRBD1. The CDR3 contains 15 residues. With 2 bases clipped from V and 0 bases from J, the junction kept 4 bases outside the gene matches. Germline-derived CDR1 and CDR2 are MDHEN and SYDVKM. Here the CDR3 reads CASSLRGLRSYEQYF. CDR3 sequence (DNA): TGTGCCAGCAGTTTAAGGGGGCTCCGCTCCTACGAGCAGTACTTC. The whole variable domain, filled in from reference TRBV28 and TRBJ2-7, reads DVKVTQSSRYLVKRTGEKVFLECVQDMDHENMFWYRQDPGLGLRLIYFSYDVKMKEKGDIPEGYSVSREKKERFSLILESASTNQTSMYLCASSLRGLRSYEQYFGPGTRLTVT.

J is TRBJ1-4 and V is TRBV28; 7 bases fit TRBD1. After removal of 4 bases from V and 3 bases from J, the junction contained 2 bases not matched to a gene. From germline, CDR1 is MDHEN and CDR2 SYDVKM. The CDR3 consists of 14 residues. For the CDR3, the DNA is TGTGCCAGCAGTTACGGGACAGCTAATGAAAAACTGTTTTTT. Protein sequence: CASSYGTANEKLFF.